Below, one T cell receptor (beta chain) is given with its context. Antigen unknown. The sample originates from a study of OX40 agonist ivuxolimab in advanced cancers. Looking at the study overall: Ivuxolimab, which is an agonistic anti-OX40 (CD134) antibody, was administered to the patients. Patients were roughly 83% male with ages roughly 20 to 90, mean about 60.

Deletions cut 1 base from V and 0 bases from J, with 12 bases between. The CDR3 totals 16 residues. Per germline, CDR1 MNHEY and CDR2 SVGAGI. The assay was immunoSEQ multiplex PCR, and TCRdb's table has in-frame clones only and misses some. Of 94,000 or so clones in the sample, less than 90% were seen once. Study results and limitations: Clonal expansion by week 6 occurred in CD4+ and CD8+ blood T cells (at 0.1 to 3.0 mg/kg). Among T cells, CD8+ cells averaged more expanded clones than CD4+ cells.

The sequence was obtained from an adult with an advanced solid tumor such as melanoma, head and neck, liver or kidney cancer. The rearrangement uses TRBV6-5 and TRBJ1-2; perhaps TRBD1 as D (5 bases). The sample in question was CD4+ or CD8+ T cells sorted from blood, obtained in a trial of the OX40 agonist ivuxolimab. CDR3 residues: CASSYLGDSANYGYTF. The CDR3 bases are TGTGCCAGCAGTTACTTAGGGGACTCAGCTAACTATGGCTACACCTTC.